This T cell receptor beta chain stems from a study of beta chain features in type 1 diabetes. Study conclusions and caveats: In every one of the four CD4+ subsets, TCRB CDR3s were moderately but significantly shorter in Type 1 diabetes patients.

Expressed TCRB transcripts were sequenced because the isolated RNA had all been reverse transcribed beforehand. Using immunoSEQ multiplex PCR, the repertoire was profiled, and TCRdb retains in-frame clones only, with some absent. Here the sample spans under 300,000 clones, around 24% being singletons. This clone occurred a few times. Its target is unknown. V lost 5 bases and J 6 bases, leaving 10 bases between the germline ends. The V gene's germline CDR1 is SGHTA and CDR2 FQGNSA. The CDR3 length is 13 residues. The chain couples TRBV7-2 to TRBJ2-2; D not resolved. The sample was naive CD4+ T cells from blood. The receptor comes from a woman younger than 45 with type 1 diabetes. The CDR3 loop is CASSPNRAGELFF. DNA of the CDR3: TGTGCCAGCAGCCCAAACCGCGCCGGGGAGCTGTTTTTT.